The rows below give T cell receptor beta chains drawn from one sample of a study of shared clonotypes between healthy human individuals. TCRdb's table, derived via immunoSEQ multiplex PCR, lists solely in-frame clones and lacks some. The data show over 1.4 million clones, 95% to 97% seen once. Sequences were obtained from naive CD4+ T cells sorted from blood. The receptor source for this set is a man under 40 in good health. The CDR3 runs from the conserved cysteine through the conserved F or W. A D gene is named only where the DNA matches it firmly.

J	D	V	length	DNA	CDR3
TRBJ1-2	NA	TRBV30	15	TGTGCCTGGAGTGTACCTCCATCCGCTAGCTATGGCTACACCTTC	CAWSVPPSASYGYTF
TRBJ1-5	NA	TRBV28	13	TGTGCCAGCAGCCCCGTGTGGGGTCAGCCCCAGCATTTT	CASSPVWGQPQHF
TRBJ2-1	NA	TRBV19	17	TGTGCCAGTAGGACGGCATTGGGGGGTAGCTCCTACAATGAGCAGTTCTTC	CASRTALGGSSYNEQFF
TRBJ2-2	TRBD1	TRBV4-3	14	TGCGCCAGCAGCCAAGGACAGGGGCCCGGGGAGCTGTTTTTT	CASSQGQGPGELFF
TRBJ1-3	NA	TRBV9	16	TGTGCCAGCAGCGAGTCCCAGCTATTCTCTGGAAACACCATATATTTT	CASSESQLFSGNTIYF
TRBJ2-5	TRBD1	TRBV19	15	TGTGCCAGTCGCGAATCCGACAGGGGGAGGGAGACCCAGTACTTC	CASRESDRGRETQYF
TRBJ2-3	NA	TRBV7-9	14	TGTGCCAGCAGCTTATCGGCAGGCACAGATACGCAGTATTTT	CASSLSAGTDTQYF
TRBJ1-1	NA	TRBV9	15	TGTGCCAGCAGCGTAGCCCCAGATATGAACACTGAAGCTTTCTTT	CASSVAPDMNTEAFF
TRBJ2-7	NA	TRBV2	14	TGTGCCAGCAGTGAACAGGGGCAAGCCTACGAGCAGTACTTC	CASSEQGQAYEQYF
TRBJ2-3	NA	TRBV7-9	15	TGTGCCAGCAGCACCCATCGGGGGAAGGTAGATACGCAGTATTTT	CASSTHRGKVDTQYF